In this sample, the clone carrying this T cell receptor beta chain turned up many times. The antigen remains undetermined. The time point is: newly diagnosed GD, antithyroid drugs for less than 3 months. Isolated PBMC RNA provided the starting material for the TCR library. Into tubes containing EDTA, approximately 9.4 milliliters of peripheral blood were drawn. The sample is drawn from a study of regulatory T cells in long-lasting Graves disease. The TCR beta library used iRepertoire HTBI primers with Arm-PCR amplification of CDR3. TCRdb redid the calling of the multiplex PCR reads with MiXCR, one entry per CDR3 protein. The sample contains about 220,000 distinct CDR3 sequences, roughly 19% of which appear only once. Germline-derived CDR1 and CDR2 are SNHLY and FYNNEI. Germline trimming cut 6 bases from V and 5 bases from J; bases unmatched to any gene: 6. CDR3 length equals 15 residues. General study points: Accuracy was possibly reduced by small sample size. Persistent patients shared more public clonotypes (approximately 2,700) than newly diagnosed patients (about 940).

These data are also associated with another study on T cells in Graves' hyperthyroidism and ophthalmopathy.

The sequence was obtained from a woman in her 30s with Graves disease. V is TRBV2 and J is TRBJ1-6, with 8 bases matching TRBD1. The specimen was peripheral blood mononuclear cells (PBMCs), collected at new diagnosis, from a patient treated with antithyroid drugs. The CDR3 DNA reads TGTGCCAGCAGGAGAGGGACAGGCAATAATTCACCCCTCCACTTT. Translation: CASRRGTGNNSPLHF.